Following are 9 T cell receptor beta chains from one sample sequenced in a study of Ad26.COV2.S vaccination and SARS-CoV-2 variants. Only in-frame clones appear in the TCRdb table, and some are missing; sequencing was by immunoSEQ multiplex PCR. The table has some 520,000 clones, around nine tenths seen once. Treatment here: around 19 received Ad26.COV2.S at low or high dose, single or two shots; roughly five received placebo; per-sample allocation not given. Sample collection was performed on day 63 after the first vaccine or placebo injection. Sequenced here: peripheral blood, sampled in a trial of Ad26.COV2.S vaccine versus placebo. The receptor set was obtained from a person aged 18-65 years who received the Ad26.COV2.S COVID-19 vaccine or a placebo.

The chain is built from TRBV5-1 and TRBJ2-3; 13 bases agree with TRBD2. This CDR3 comprises 14 residues. The V and J ends lost 5 bases and 6 bases, in that order; junction bases with no gene match: 3. Germline V gives CDR1 SGHRS, CDR2 YFSETQ. The CDR3, as DNA: TGCGCCAGCAGGGGACTAGCGGGATCGGATACGCAGTATTTT. This codes for CASRGLAGSDTQYF.

As regards this clone: Mismatch with germline at one junction end may stem from a read error. The chain is built from TRBV9 and TRBJ2-7, with no clear D. The CDR3 extends over 13 amino acids. Looked up from germline, CDR1 is SGDLS and CDR2 is YYNGEE. The CDR3 DNA sequence: TGTGCCAGCAGCAAAACAGACTCCCACGAGCAGTACTTC. Protein product: CASSKTDSHEQYF.

The chain uses TRBV7-2 and TRBJ1-5, with 7 nucleotides matching TRBD1. Germline V gene data show CDR1 as SGHTA and CDR2 as FQGNSA. The length of the CDR3 is 14 residues. V lost 5 bases to trimming and J lost 6 bases; unmatched junction nucleotides: 7. The CDR3 reads CASSLTGVGQPQHF. For the CDR3, the DNA is TGTGCCAGCAGCCTAACAGGGGTGGGTCAGCCCCAGCATTTT.

The chain carries TRBV3-1 (or the pseudogene TRBV3-2) and TRBJ2-2; 11 bases are a match to TRBD2. Germline V lookup: CDR1 LGHDT, CDR2 YNNKEL (reference sequence). V gave up 8 bases and J gave up 1 base; unmatched junction bases: 6. There are 16 residues in the CDR3. The DNA for the CDR3 is TGTGCCAGCGGTACTAGCGGGAGTTGGAACACCGGGGAGCTGTTTTTT. It translates to CASGTSGSWNTGELFF.

Concerning this clone: Other DNA sequences in this sample translate to the same CDR3. This CDR3 is CASSLGGNTDTQYF. CDR3 bases: TGTGCCAGCAGTTTGGGGGGTAACACAGATACGCAGTATTTT. The rearrangement joins TRBV28 to TRBJ2-3; possibly TRBD2 for D (6 bases). V gave up 3 bases and J gave up 2 bases, with 9 bases separating them. Looked up from germline, CDR1 is MDHEN and CDR2 is SYDVKM. The CDR3 spans 14 residues.

As DNA, the CDR3 is TGTGCCAGTAGCATGCCTTCCGGCGGGCGTGATACGCAGTATTTT. This codes for CASSMPSGGRDTQYF. This chain joins TRBV19 and TRBJ2-3; possibly TRBD2 for D (5 bases). V gave up 6 bases and J gave up 6 bases, with 19 bases separating them. Germline assignment: CDR1 LNHDA and CDR2 SQIVND (reference sequence). The CDR3 sequence is 15 residues long.

Many counts were recorded for this clone. The J gene is TRBJ2-1, the V gene TRBV29-1, with 11 nucleotides matching TRBD2. Trimming at V came to 4 bases and at J to 1 base, leaving 6 bases not matched to a gene. The CDR3 totals 16 residues. Germline CDR1 reads SQVTM; CDR2 reads ANQGSEA. CDR3 amino acids: CSVVGGTSGSYNEQFF. As DNA, the CDR3 is TGCAGCGTTGTGGGAGGGACTAGCGGTTCCTACAATGAGCAGTTCTTC.

The chain joins TRBV5-6 to TRBJ1-2; a weak D match, TRBD1 (6 bases). Germline V lookup: CDR1 SGHDT, CDR2 YYEEEE. Deletions cut 4 bases from V and 4 bases from J, with 11 bases between. This CDR3 is 13 amino acids long. This chain's CDR3 is CASSADRVYGYTF. The CDR3 DNA sequence: TGTGCCAGCAGCGCGGACAGAGTCTATGGCTACACCTTC.

The gene calls are TRBV29-1 and TRBJ2-5, with D unclear. CDR3 length: 12 amino acids. Germline CDR1 and CDR2: SQVTM and ANQGSEA. Trimming took 4 bases from V and 2 from J, leaving 8 bases between them. Here the CDR3 reads CSVGGQQETQYF. CDR3 nucleotide sequence: TGCAGCGTTGGGGGTCAACAAGAGACCCAGTACTTC.